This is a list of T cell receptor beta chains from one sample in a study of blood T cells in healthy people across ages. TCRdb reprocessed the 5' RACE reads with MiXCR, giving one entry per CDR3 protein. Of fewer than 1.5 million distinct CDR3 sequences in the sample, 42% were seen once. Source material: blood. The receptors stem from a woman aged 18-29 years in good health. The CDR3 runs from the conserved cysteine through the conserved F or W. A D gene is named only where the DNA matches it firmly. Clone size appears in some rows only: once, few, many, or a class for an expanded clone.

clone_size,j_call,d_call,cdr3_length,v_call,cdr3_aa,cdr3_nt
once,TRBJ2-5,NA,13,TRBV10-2,CATYRDVRETQYF,TGCGCCACTTACCGGGACGTCCGCGAGACCCAGTACTTC
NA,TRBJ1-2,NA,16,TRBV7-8,CASSLGRPPGNYGYTF,TGTGCCAGCAGCTTAGGTCGACCCCCTGGGAACTATGGCTACACCTTC
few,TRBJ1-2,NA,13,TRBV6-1,CASRDRGYYGYTF,TGTGCCAGCAGGGACCGCGGGTACTATGGCTACACCTTC
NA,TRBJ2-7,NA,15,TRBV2,CASTNPEWPNYEQYF,TGTGCCAGCACCAACCCGGAGTGGCCCAACTACGAGCAGTACTTC
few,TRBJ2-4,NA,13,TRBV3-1,CASSRSLWEEQYF,TGTGCCAGCAGCCGGAGCCTCTGGGAAGAGCAGTACTTC
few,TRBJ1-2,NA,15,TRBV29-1,CSVEQRRAPNYGYTF,TGCAGCGTTGAACAGCGTAGGGCTCCTAACTATGGCTACACCTTC
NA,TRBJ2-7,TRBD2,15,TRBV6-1,CASSEAGGSLYEQYF,TGTGCCAGCAGTGAAGCCGGGGGGTCACTCTACGAGCAGTACTTC
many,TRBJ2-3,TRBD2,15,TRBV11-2,CASSLGGGRTDTQYF,TGTGCCAGCAGCTTAGGCGGGGGGCGCACAGATACGCAGTATTTT
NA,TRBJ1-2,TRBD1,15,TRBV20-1,CSAGGAIGTAGGYTF,TGCAGTGCTGGGGGCGCGATCGGGACAGCCGGGGGCTACACCTTC
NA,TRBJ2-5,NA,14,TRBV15,CATSRVVVYNEQYF,TGTGCCACCAGCAGAGTAGTGGTTTACAATGAGCAGTACTTC
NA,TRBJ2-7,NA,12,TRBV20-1,CSGAQGHYEQYF,TGCAGTGGGGCTCAGGGTCACTACGAGCAGTACTTC
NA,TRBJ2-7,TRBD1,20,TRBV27,CASSPYLIGTGGEWKNEQYF,TGTGCCAGCAGTCCCTACTTAATCGGGACAGGGGGCGAATGGAAAAACGAGCAGTACTTC
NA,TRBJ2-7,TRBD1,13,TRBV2,CASRPGTEWPQYF,TGTGCCAGCAGACCCGGGACAGAGTGGCCGCAGTACTTC
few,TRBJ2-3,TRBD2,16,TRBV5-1,CASSISGGQFPDTQYF,TGCGCCAGCAGCATCAGCGGGGGGCAGTTCCCAGATACGCAGTATTTT
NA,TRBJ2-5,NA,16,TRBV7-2,CASSLASDPPVETQYF,TGTGCCAGCAGCTTAGCTTCGGACCCCCCGGTGGAGACCCAGTACTTC
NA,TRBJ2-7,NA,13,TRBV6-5,CAVTRTGAPEQYF,TGTGCCGTCACTCGAACGGGGGCCCCCGAGCAGTACTTC
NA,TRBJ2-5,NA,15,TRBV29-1,CSVETGPGLPETQYF,TGCAGCGTTGAAACCGGACCAGGGCTCCCAGAGACCCAGTACTTC
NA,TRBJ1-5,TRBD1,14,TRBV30,CAWGGQGSGQPQHF,TGTGCCTGGGGCGGACAGGGATCGGGTCAGCCCCAGCATTTT
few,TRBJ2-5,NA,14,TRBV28,CASSPGTLKWTQYF,TGTGCCAGCAGCCCCGGGACTCTTAAATGGACCCAGTACTTC
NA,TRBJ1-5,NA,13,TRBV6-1,CASTPGGGQPQHF,TGTGCCAGCACCCCGGGGGGCGGTCAGCCCCAGCATTTT
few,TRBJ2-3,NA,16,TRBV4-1,CASSQGGLATLDTQYF,TGCGCCAGCAGCCAAGGGGGACTGGCTACCTTAGATACGCAGTATTTT
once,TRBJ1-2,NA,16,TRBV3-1,CASSQDVLTVIYGYTF,TGTGCCAGCAGCCAAGATGTATTGACAGTAATCTATGGCTACACCTTC
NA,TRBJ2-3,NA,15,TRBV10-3,CAISPGTISTDTQYF,TGTGCCATCAGCCCCGGGACAATTAGCACAGATACGCAGTATTTT
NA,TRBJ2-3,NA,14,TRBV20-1,CSATARGRTDTQYF,TGCAGTGCTACCGCGAGGGGTCGCACAGATACGCAGTATTTT
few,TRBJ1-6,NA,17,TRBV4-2,CASSPDSTTSYNSPLHF,TGTGCCAGCAGCCCAGACTCGACAACCTCCTATAATTCACCCCTCCACTTT
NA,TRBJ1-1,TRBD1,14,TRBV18,CASSPLDRGTEAFF,TGTGCCAGCTCACCACTTGACAGGGGCACTGAAGCTTTCTTT
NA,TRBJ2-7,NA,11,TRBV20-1,CSAPVWDEQYF,TGCAGTGCTCCCGTGTGGGACGAGCAGTACTTC
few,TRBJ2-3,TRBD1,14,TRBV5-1,CASSTGQGQDTQYF,TGCGCCAGCAGCACAGGACAGGGCCAAGATACGCAGTATTTT
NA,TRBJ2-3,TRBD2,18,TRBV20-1,CSASFGRVKRFRRDTQYF,TGCAGTGCTAGCTTCGGGAGGGTTAAGAGGTTTAGAAGAGATACGCAGTATTTT
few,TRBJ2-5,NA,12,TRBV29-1,CSVLLVGETQYF,TGCAGCGTCCTACTAGTCGGGGAGACCCAGTACTTC
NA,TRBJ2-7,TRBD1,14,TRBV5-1,CASSPGTAPYEQYF,TGCGCCAGCAGCCCCGGGACAGCACCCTACGAGCAGTACTTC
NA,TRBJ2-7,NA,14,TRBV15,CATSREATSYEQYF,TGTGCCACCAGCAGAGAGGCCACGAGCTATGAGCAGTACTTC
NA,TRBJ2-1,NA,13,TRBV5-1,CASSSSLEVPQFF,TGCGCCAGCAGCTCCTCACTCGAGGTACCGCAGTTCTTC
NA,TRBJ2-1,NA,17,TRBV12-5,CASGLVLRQDTYNEQFF,TGTGCTAGTGGTTTGGTACTTCGGCAGGATACGTACAATGAGCAGTTCTTC
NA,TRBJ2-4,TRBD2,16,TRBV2,CASGVAGQLAKNIQYF,TGTGCCAGCGGAGTAGCGGGCCAGCTAGCCAAAAACATTCAGTACTTC
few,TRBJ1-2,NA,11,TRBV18,CASSSGQSYTF,TGTGCCAGCTCATCAGGACAGAGCTACACCTTC
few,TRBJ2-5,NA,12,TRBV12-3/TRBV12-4,CASGDGGETQYF,TGTGCCAGCGGAGACGGGGGAGAGACCCAGTACTTC
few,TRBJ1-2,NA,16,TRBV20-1,CSARDHSEGMRVGYTF,TGCAGTGCTAGAGATCATTCAGAGGGTATGAGGGTTGGCTACACCTTC
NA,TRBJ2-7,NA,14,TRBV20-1,CSARTQDTTYEQYF,TGCAGTGCCCGTACCCAGGACACAACCTACGAGCAGTACTTC
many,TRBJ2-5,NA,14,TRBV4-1,CASSQEGFEETQYF,TGCGCCAGCAGCCAAGAGGGCTTCGAAGAGACCCAGTACTTC
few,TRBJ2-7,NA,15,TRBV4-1,CASSLSGDSSYEQYF,TGCGCCAGCAGCCTTAGCGGGGACAGCTCCTACGAGCAGTACTTC
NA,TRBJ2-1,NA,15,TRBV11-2,CASRLTGTPKNEQFF,TGTGCCAGCAGACTGACCGGGACTCCCAAGAATGAGCAGTTCTTC
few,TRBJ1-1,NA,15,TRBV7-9,CASSLEYIAQDEAFF,TGTGCCAGCAGCCTAGAGTATATAGCCCAGGATGAAGCTTTCTTT
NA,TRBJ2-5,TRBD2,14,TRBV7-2,CAGSLAGPSGKQYF,TGTGCCGGCAGCTTAGCGGGCCCTAGCGGGAAGCAGTACTTC
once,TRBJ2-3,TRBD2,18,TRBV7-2,CASSFPGGRARGTDTQYF,TGTGCCAGCAGCTTTCCTGGCGGGAGGGCGAGAGGCACAGATACGCAGTATTTT
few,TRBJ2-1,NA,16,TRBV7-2,CASSLADGLANSEQFF,TGTGCCAGCAGCTTAGCGGATGGTCTAGCAAACAGTGAGCAGTTCTTC
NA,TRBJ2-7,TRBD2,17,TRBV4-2,CASSQDEASGGYNEQYF,TGTGCCAGCAGCCAAGATGAGGCTAGCGGGGGCTACAATGAGCAGTACTTC
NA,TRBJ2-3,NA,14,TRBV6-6,CASSYHSGTDTQYF,TGTGCCAGCAGTTACCATAGCGGCACAGATACGCAGTATTTT
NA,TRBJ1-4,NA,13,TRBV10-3,CAITPGLNEKLFF,TGTGCCATCACGCCAGGGCTGAATGAAAAACTGTTTTTT
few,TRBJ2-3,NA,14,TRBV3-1,CASSQDHGTDTQYF,TGTGCCAGCAGCCAAGATCACGGAACAGATACGCAGTATTTT
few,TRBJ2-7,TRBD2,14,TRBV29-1,CSVGSTGGGYEQYF,TGCAGCGTCGGGTCCACCGGCGGGGGCTACGAGCAGTACTTC
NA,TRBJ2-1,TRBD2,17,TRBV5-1,CASSLGLAGPSYNEQFF,TGCGCCAGCAGCTTGGGACTAGCGGGCCCTTCCTACAATGAGCAGTTCTTC
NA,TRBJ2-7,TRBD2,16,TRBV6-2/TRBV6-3,CASSYYPGTSDDEQYF,TGTGCCAGCAGTTACTACCCCGGGACTAGCGATGACGAGCAGTACTTC
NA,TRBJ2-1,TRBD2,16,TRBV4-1,CASSQAGLAGEETQFF,TGCGCCAGCAGCCAAGCGGGACTAGCGGGGGAAGAGACCCAGTTCTTC
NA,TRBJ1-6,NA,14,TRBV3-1,CASSQAQDNSPLHF,TGTGCCAGCAGCCAAGCACAGGATAATTCACCCCTCCACTTT
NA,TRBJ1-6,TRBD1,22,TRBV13,CASSASPGTGGNASSYNSPLHF,TGTGCCAGCAGCGCAAGTCCCGGGACAGGGGGCAACGCCTCGTCCTATAATTCACCCCTCCACTTT
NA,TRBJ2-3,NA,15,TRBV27,CASSLSMEGTDTQYF,TGTGCCAGCAGTTTATCGATGGAGGGGACAGATACGCAGTATTTT
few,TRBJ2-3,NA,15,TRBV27,CASPLGLPSTDTQYF,TGTGCCAGCCCTCTCGGATTGCCTAGCACAGATACGCAGTATTTT
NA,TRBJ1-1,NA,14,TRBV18,CASSIPGPTTEAFF,TGTGCCAGCTCCATACCGGGCCCCACCACTGAAGCTTTCTTT
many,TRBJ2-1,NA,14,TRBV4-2,CASSQDITSFGQFF,TGTGCCAGCAGCCAAGATATAACTAGCTTCGGCCAGTTCTTC